The following is a T cell receptor beta chain sequence with its context. Its antigen remains unidentified. The record originates from a study of monozygotic twins with inflammatory bowel disease. Study conclusions and caveats: Fewer clonotypes were shared with others by IBD patients than by healthy twins, especially with disease activity.

TCRdb reprocessed the 5' RACE reads and reports one entry per CDR3 protein, with no DNA. This sample contains over 350,000 distinct CDR3 sequences. The CDR3 contains 12 residues. V usage is TRBV12-3 or TRBV12-4 and J usage is TRBJ1-1. The source is a human donor with ulcerative colitis or Crohn's disease, or a healthy co-twin of an affected twin (not recorded which). Sequenced: blood. CDR3 sequence: CANARMNTEAFF.